The source of this T cell receptor (beta chain) is a study of shared clonotypes between healthy human individuals. Study-wide findings and caveats: Non-shared clonotypes were found to have lower generation probabilities than the clonotypes that were shared by all four of the sorted-subset donors. Sorted-subset sequencing was shown by rarefaction to be incomplete despite large depth.

On this clone itself: Its matching antigen is unknown.

Terminally differentiated effector memory CD45RA+ cells were excluded from the naive CD8 cells, which were CD45RO-negative and positively selected for CCR7. The method was immunoSEQ multiplex PCR; TCRdb's version includes in-frame clones alone and lacks a portion of them. Of about 2,100,000 clones detected, more than 85% appear once; the ten largest clones hold around 1.7%. This CDR3 is 19 amino acids long. V dropped 2 bases and J dropped 1; count of bases not matched to a gene: 8. In germline, CDR1 is SGHRS, CDR2 YFSETQ. Sequencing was carried out using naive CD8+ T cells from PBMCs. The chain carries TRBV5-1 and TRBJ2-1; 14 positions agree with TRBD2. The TCR sequence derives from a young man in good health. Some clones in this sample may be carry-over from other donors' samples. The CDR3 is CASSLKAGLAGVSYNEQFF. CDR3 DNA sequence: TGCGCCAGCAGCTTAAAAGCGGGACTAGCGGGAGTTTCCTACAATGAGCAGTTCTTC.